This T cell receptor beta chain was sequenced in a study of spatial heterogeneity in lung cancer. Study information: Alpha-chain sequences were consistently detected less often than beta-chain sequences.

In TCRdb, the 5' RACE reads were re-called with MiXCR into one record per CDR3 protein. This repertoire shows approximately 9,000 distinct CDR3 sequences, approximately 4.6% found once; its top ten account for approximately 31%. Time point indicated: sample taken at primary tumor resection. The input material, whole RNA from tumor, nontumor lung or frozen PBMC, was sequenced unsorted. Patients with untreated early-stage non-small cell lung cancer, numbering 72, were the donors. Germline CDR1 SGHNT, CDR2 YYREEE (reference sequence). There are 15 residues in the CDR3. With 2 bases removed from V and 1 base from J, the gap between germline ends came to 10 bases. This clonotype was recorded at least ten times. Because the library targeted alpha chains, this beta chain is an off-target read whose size means little.

This clonotype originated in a male donor with early-stage non-small cell lung cancer. The V gene is TRBV5-4, the J gene TRBJ2-1, with a weak D call TRBD2 (5 bases). The specimen was PBMCs, collected at surgery. DNA of the CDR3: TGTGCCAGCAGCTTCGGGTCGGGGTCCTACAATGAGCAGTTCTTC. Translation gives CASSFGSGSYNEQFF.